These T cell receptor beta chains were read from a single sample in a study of blood T cell repertoires in COVID-19. The protocol was immunoSEQ multiplex PCR, while the TCRdb copy is restricted to in-frame clones and leaves out a portion. The data show 75,000 to 100,000 clones, with approximately 90% seen just once and 15% to 17% held by the top ten. Sequenced material: peripheral blood. The receptor source for this set is a human donor in a cohort sampled during active COVID-19. The CDR3 runs from the conserved cysteine through the conserved F or W. D genes are given only for firm matches. Clone size is not always given. Where it is, it says once, few, many or a class for expanded clones.

v_gene: TRBV4-1; d_gene: TRBD1; abundance: -; j_gene: TRBJ1-1; CDR3aa: CASSQDRIRTGSNTEAFF; CDR3nt: TGCGCCAGCAGCCAAGATCGTATAAGGACAGGGAGCAACACTGAAGCTTTCTTT
v_gene: TRBV7-8; d_gene: -; abundance: -; j_gene: TRBJ1-1; CDR3aa: CASSGGHQNTEAFF; CDR3nt: TGTGCCAGCAGCGGGGGACATCAGAACACTGAAGCTTTCTTT
v_gene: TRBV5-5; d_gene: TRBD1; abundance: -; j_gene: TRBJ1-1; CDR3aa: CASSLEDRAMNTEAFF; CDR3nt: TGTGCCAGCAGCTTGGAGGACAGGGCCATGAACACTGAAGCTTTCTTT
v_gene: TRBV27; d_gene: TRBD2; abundance: medium-sized; j_gene: TRBJ2-3; CDR3aa: CASSRKGLRLAGTDTQYF; CDR3nt: TGTGCCAGCAGCCGCAAAGGTCTACGACTAGCGGGAACAGATACGCAGTATTTT
v_gene: TRBV7-2; d_gene: TRBD1; abundance: once; j_gene: TRBJ2-3; CDR3aa: CASSFFRGPTDTQYF; CDR3nt: TGTGCCAGCAGCTTTTTCAGGGGGCCTACAGATACGCAGTATTTT
v_gene: TRBV19; d_gene: TRBD2; abundance: -; j_gene: TRBJ2-7; CDR3aa: CASSIGLAAFYEQYF; CDR3nt: TGTGCCAGTAGTATAGGACTAGCGGCTTTCTACGAGCAGTACTTC
v_gene: TRBV5-1; d_gene: TRBD1; abundance: -; j_gene: TRBJ1-2; CDR3aa: CASSLGQGQPSYGYTF; CDR3nt: TGCGCCAGCAGCTTAGGACAGGGGCAGCCTAGCTATGGCTACACCTTC
v_gene: TRBV19; d_gene: -; abundance: -; j_gene: TRBJ2-5; CDR3aa: CASSMEETQYF; CDR3nt: TGTGCCAGTAGTATGGAGGAGACCCAGTACTTC
v_gene: TRBV7-9; d_gene: -; abundance: few; j_gene: TRBJ1-2; CDR3aa: CASSWDGGVTHGYTF; CDR3nt: TGTGCCAGCAGTTGGGATGGAGGCGTAACCCATGGCTACACCTTC
v_gene: TRBV29-1; d_gene: TRBD1; abundance: -; j_gene: TRBJ1-1; CDR3aa: CSVEMGTGNTEAFF; CDR3nt: TGCAGCGTTGAGATGGGGACAGGGAACACTGAAGCTTTCTTT
v_gene: TRBV7-9; d_gene: TRBD1; abundance: -; j_gene: TRBJ1-2; CDR3aa: CASSLRGTGEGYTF; CDR3nt: TGTGCCAGCAGCTTAAGAGGGACAGGGGAAGGCTACACCTTC
v_gene: TRBV21-1; d_gene: -; abundance: few; j_gene: TRBJ1-2; CDR3aa: CARWAGGYTF; CDR3nt: TGTGCCAGATGGGCGGGCGGCTACACCTTC
v_gene: TRBV5-1; d_gene: -; abundance: -; j_gene: TRBJ2-3; CDR3aa: CASSLTVSTDTQYF; CDR3nt: TGCGCCAGCAGCTTAACAGTTAGCACAGATACGCAGTATTTT
v_gene: TRBV3-1/TRBV3-2; d_gene: TRBD1; abundance: -; j_gene: TRBJ1-2; CDR3aa: CASSQDLGTGSGYGYTF; CDR3nt: TGTGCCAGCAGCCAAGATTTAGGGACAGGGAGCGGATATGGCTACACCTTC
v_gene: TRBV7-2; d_gene: TRBD2; abundance: -; j_gene: TRBJ2-7; CDR3aa: CASSQVGWTSGYEQYF; CDR3nt: TGTGCCAGCAGCCAGGTCGGGTGGACTAGCGGTTACGAGCAGTACTTC
v_gene: TRBV28; d_gene: -; abundance: few; j_gene: TRBJ1-1; CDR3aa: CASRGPGWEGMNTEAFF; CDR3nt: TGTGCCAGCAGGGGCCCCGGGTGGGAGGGGATGAACACTGAAGCTTTCTTT
v_gene: TRBV5-4; d_gene: -; abundance: -; j_gene: TRBJ2-1; CDR3aa: CAYGGPLSYNEQFF; CDR3nt: TGTGCATACGGCGGCCCCCTCTCCTACAATGAGCAGTTCTTC
v_gene: TRBV7-6; d_gene: -; abundance: -; j_gene: TRBJ1-2; CDR3aa: CASSLDRLGYGYTF; CDR3nt: TGTGCCAGCAGTCTCGACAGGTTAGGCTATGGCTACACCTTC
v_gene: TRBV27; d_gene: TRBD1; abundance: -; j_gene: TRBJ1-1; CDR3aa: CASSKPGQGQNTEAFF; CDR3nt: TGTGCCAGCAGTAAGCCGGGACAGGGACAGAACACTGAAGCTTTCTTT
v_gene: TRBV13; d_gene: TRBD1; abundance: -; j_gene: TRBJ1-1; CDR3aa: CASSTTGATEAFF; CDR3nt: TGTGCCAGCAGCACCACAGGGGCCACTGAAGCTTTCTTT
v_gene: TRBV7-9; d_gene: TRBD1; abundance: -; j_gene: TRBJ1-2; CDR3aa: CASSTTGTAYYGYTF; CDR3nt: TGTGCCAGCAGCACCACCGGGACAGCATACTATGGCTACACCTTC
v_gene: TRBV10-3; d_gene: TRBD1; abundance: -; j_gene: TRBJ1-2; CDR3aa: CAISGPGQSGYTF; CDR3nt: TGTGCCATCAGTGGCCCGGGACAGTCTGGCTACACCTTC
v_gene: TRBV7-2; d_gene: -; abundance: -; j_gene: TRBJ2-7; CDR3aa: CASSLIAYEQYF; CDR3nt: TGTGCCAGCAGCTTAATCGCCTACGAGCAGTACTTC
v_gene: TRBV7-8; d_gene: -; abundance: -; j_gene: TRBJ2-1; CDR3aa: CASSLALSVINEQFF; CDR3nt: TGTGCCAGCAGCTTAGCGCTGAGTGTAATCAATGAGCAGTTCTTC
v_gene: TRBV6-6; d_gene: TRBD1; abundance: few; j_gene: TRBJ1-5; CDR3aa: CASRGDRVGNQPQHF; CDR3nt: TGTGCCAGCAGGGGGGACAGGGTAGGAAATCAGCCCCAGCATTTT
v_gene: TRBV7-9; d_gene: -; abundance: -; j_gene: TRBJ2-1; CDR3aa: CASSPDRTEQFF; CDR3nt: TGTGCCAGCAGCCCTGACAGGACGGAGCAGTTCTTC
v_gene: TRBV2; d_gene: TRBD1; abundance: -; j_gene: TRBJ2-1; CDR3aa: CASQGVPRNEQFF; CDR3nt: TGTGCCAGTCAGGGGGTCCCCCGAAATGAGCAGTTCTTC
v_gene: TRBV7-2; d_gene: -; abundance: -; j_gene: TRBJ1-1; CDR3aa: CASSPLQALLNTEAFF; CDR3nt: TGTGCCAGCAGCCCCCTGCAGGCCCTCTTGAACACTGAAGCTTTCTTT
v_gene: TRBV5-4; d_gene: TRBD1; abundance: -; j_gene: TRBJ1-3; CDR3aa: CASSKTGAGNTIYF; CDR3nt: TGTGCCAGCAGCAAAACAGGGGCTGGAAACACCATATATTTT
v_gene: TRBV5-1; d_gene: TRBD2; abundance: -; j_gene: TRBJ2-2; CDR3aa: CASKAGGRYTGELFF; CDR3nt: TGCGCCAGCAAGGCGGGAGGGCGGTACACCGGGGAGCTGTTTTTT
v_gene: TRBV18; d_gene: -; abundance: -; j_gene: TRBJ1-6; CDR3aa: CASSPHAGSSYNSPLHF; CDR3nt: TGTGCCAGCTCACCACACGCGGGAAGCTCCTATAATTCACCCCTCCACTTT
v_gene: TRBV28; d_gene: -; abundance: -; j_gene: TRBJ1-1; CDR3aa: CATLPPTGVRVNTEAFF; CDR3nt: TGTGCCACCCTTCCCCCGACAGGCGTAAGAGTGAACACTGAAGCTTTCTTT
v_gene: TRBV7-9; d_gene: -; abundance: -; j_gene: TRBJ2-7; CDR3aa: CASSPPGWDEQYF; CDR3nt: TGTGCCAGCAGCCCGCCGGGTTGGGACGAGCAGTACTTC
v_gene: TRBV7-9; d_gene: -; abundance: -; j_gene: TRBJ2-1; CDR3aa: CASSLEEVLASYNEQFF; CDR3nt: TGTGCCAGCAGCTTAGAAGAGGTACTAGCATCCTACAATGAGCAGTTCTTC
v_gene: TRBV10-3; d_gene: TRBD1; abundance: -; j_gene: TRBJ1-2; CDR3aa: CAIGEAGGTYGYTF; CDR3nt: TGTGCCATCGGCGAGGCAGGGGGCACCTATGGCTACACCTTC
v_gene: TRBV5-1; d_gene: TRBD1; abundance: -; j_gene: TRBJ2-1; CDR3aa: CASSGGQGFNEQFF; CDR3nt: TGCGCCAGCAGCGGGGGACAGGGGTTCAATGAGCAGTTCTTC
v_gene: TRBV5-4; d_gene: -; abundance: once; j_gene: TRBJ2-2; CDR3aa: CASSNPLRANTGELFF; CDR3nt: TGTGCCAGCAGCAACCCTCTGAGGGCCAATACCGGGGAGCTGTTTTTT
v_gene: TRBV14; d_gene: -; abundance: -; j_gene: TRBJ2-7; CDR3aa: CASSQGSTLEQYF; CDR3nt: TGTGCCAGCAGCCAAGGGTCTACTCTCGAGCAGTACTTC
v_gene: TRBV10-3; d_gene: TRBD2; abundance: -; j_gene: TRBJ2-1; CDR3aa: CAISGTSGSLGYNEQFF; CDR3nt: TGTGCCATCAGTGGGACTAGCGGGAGCCTGGGTTACAATGAGCAGTTCTTC
v_gene: TRBV18; d_gene: TRBD1; abundance: -; j_gene: TRBJ2-7; CDR3aa: CASSPGTGSYEQYF; CDR3nt: TGTGCCAGCTCACCCGGGACAGGGTCCTACGAGCAGTACTTC
v_gene: TRBV19; d_gene: -; abundance: few; j_gene: TRBJ1-5; CDR3aa: CASSILGTIDGNQPQHF; CDR3nt: TGTGCCAGTAGTATCCTCGGGACAATTGACGGAAATCAGCCCCAGCATTTT
v_gene: TRBV4-2; d_gene: TRBD2; abundance: once; j_gene: TRBJ2-1; CDR3aa: CASSPKALAGIDNEQFF; CDR3nt: TGTGCCAGCAGCCCCAAGGCACTAGCGGGAATTGACAATGAGCAGTTCTTC
v_gene: TRBV19; d_gene: -; abundance: once; j_gene: TRBJ2-5; CDR3aa: CASSIVFLETQYF; CDR3nt: TGTGCCAGTAGTATAGTTTTTCTGGAGACCCAGTACTTC